The present TCR beta chain was sequenced within a study of cytomegalovirus exposure and HLA in healthy donors. Amplification used 60 Vbeta primers and 13 Jbeta primers. Repertoires were generated with immunoSEQ multiplex PCR, while TCRdb's copy carries only in-frame clones and drops some. The data contain over 150,000 clones, 79% of them seen just once; the ten biggest clones take up about 2.2%. Concerning this clone: Its target is unknown.

Study outcomes and limitations: Sequencing likely produced, as an artifact, a cluster of highly shared sequence variants. Analyzed later, most CMV-associated TCR beta chains appeared HLA-restricted. Common viral pathogens (according to a later analysis) appeared linked to several of the most significant clusters.

CDR3 length: 15 amino acids. V gave up 5 bases and J gave up 5 bases; unmatched junction bases: 3. Looked up from germline, CDR1 is MRHNA and CDR2 is SNTAGT. Input material: PBMCs. This receptor was taken from a man aged 35-49 years in good health and CMV-seronegative. The chain couples TRBV6-4 to TRBJ2-2; 12 bases line up with TRBD2. The CDR3 sequence: CASSPSGRGTGELFF. Here the CDR3 DNA reads TGTGCCAGCAGTCCTAGCGGGAGGGGTACCGGGGAGCTGTTTTTT.